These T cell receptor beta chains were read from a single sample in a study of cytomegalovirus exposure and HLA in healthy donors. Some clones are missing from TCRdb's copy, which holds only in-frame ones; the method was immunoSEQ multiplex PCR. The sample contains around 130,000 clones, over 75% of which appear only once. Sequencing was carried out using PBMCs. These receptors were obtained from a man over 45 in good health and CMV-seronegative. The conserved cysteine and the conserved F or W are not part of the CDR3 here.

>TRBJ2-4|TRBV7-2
ASSLGQSRNIQY
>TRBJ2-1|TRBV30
AWKDLRVFNEQF
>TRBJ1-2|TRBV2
ASSPGQGDGYT
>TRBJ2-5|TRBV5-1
ASSLGGQGYQETQY
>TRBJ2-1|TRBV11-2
ASSLGSYRRTNNEQF
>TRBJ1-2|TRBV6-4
AGHRDGYT
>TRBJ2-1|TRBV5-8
ASGQRTSQGHEQF
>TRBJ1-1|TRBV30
AWRGVGDVYRRTAEAF
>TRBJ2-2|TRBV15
ATRGTRNTGELF
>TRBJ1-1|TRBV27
ASSSWGSGGTEAF
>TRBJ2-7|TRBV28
ASRPRRGNYEQY
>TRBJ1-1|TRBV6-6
ASSPQGRTEAF
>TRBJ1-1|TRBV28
ASTGAHTEAF
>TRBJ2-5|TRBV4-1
ASSPPKIAGGKETQY
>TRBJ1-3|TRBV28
ASTVGGAGNTIY
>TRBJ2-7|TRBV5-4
ASSSIVTRAEQY
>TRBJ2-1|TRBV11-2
ASSPNWLAGGSEQF
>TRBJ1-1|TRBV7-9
SSSSVDTRVF
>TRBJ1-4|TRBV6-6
ASSRPTGGAVEKLF
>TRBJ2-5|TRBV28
ASRQTGTGPY
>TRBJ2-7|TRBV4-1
ASSQRSGRYEQY
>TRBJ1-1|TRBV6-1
ASVRQGAGETEAF
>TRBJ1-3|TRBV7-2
ASSFSGPGNTIY
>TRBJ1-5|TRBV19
ASSTGRTTNQPQH
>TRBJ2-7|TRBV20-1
SAAGVYEQY
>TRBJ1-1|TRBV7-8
ASSGRDRGFNTEAF
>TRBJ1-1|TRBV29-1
SVKRTGRNTEAF
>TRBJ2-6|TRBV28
ASSSQGSGANVLT
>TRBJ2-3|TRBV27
ASSWKGVLSTDTQY
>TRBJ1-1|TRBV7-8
ASSLGAGALNTEAF
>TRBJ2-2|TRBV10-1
ASSGTGRDTGELF
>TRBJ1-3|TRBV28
ASSPGIVGNTIY
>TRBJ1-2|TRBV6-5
ASSSTPRIGSYGYT
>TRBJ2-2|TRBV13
ASSLVAGGTGELF
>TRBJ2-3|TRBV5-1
ASSSTAGLAGRDTQY
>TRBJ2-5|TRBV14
ASSLELGSGNKETQY
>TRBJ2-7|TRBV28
ASNRDRASYEQY
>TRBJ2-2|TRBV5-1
ASGLEGVNTGELF
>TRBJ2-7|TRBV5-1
ASSPGTSGYEQY
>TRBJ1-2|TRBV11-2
ASSNNGLPAGYT
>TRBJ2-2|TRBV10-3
AIRLTSGNTGELF
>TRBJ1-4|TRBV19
ASRMGQGVNEKLF
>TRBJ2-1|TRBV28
ASSFTPRSPYNEQF
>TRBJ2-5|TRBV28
ASSIALAVGQETQY
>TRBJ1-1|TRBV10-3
AISGAGGNTEAF
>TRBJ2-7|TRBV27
ASRPWASLSSYEQY
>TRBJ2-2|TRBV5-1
ASVAGGLNTGELF
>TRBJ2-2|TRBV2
ASSDYGELF
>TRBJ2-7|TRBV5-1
ASSPTGGLASTSYEQY
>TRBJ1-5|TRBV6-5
ASSPRGGNQPQH